The rows below give T cell receptor beta chains drawn from one sample of a study of T-cell memory formation after mild COVID-19. Via MiXCR, TCRdb re-called the 5' RACE reads, giving one row per CDR3 protein. The top ten clones hold under 15% of a sample with approximately 500,000 distinct CDR3 sequences, around a quarter of them seen once. The material sequenced was PBMCs or a T cell subset sorted from them (not recorded which). These receptors all come from an adult woman who had mild COVID-19 (a few samples of this study predate the infection). Cell type and time point are not known. The CDR3 runs from the conserved cysteine through the conserved F or W. Each record gives: D gene, J gene, clone size, V gene, CDR3 protein, CDR3 DNA. The D gene is left open where the match is weak. A clone size is listed for some rows: how often the clone was seen (once, few, many), or a class if it is expanded.

d_gene: -
j_gene: TRBJ2-7
abundance: many
v_gene: TRBV7-9
CDR3aa: CASSLSADYEQYF
CDR3nt: TGTGCCAGCAGCTTATCGGCGGATTATGAGCAGTACTTC

d_gene: -
j_gene: TRBJ2-3
abundance: few
v_gene: TRBV3-1
CDR3aa: CASSQDGAKTDTQYF
CDR3nt: TGTGCCAGCAGCCAAGATGGGGCAAAAACAGATACGCAGTATTTT

d_gene: -
j_gene: TRBJ2-7
abundance: few
v_gene: TRBV6-5
CDR3aa: CASSPGTIYEQYF
CDR3nt: TGTGCCAGCAGTCCCGGGACCATCTACGAGCAGTACTTC

d_gene: -
j_gene: TRBJ2-7
abundance: -
v_gene: TRBV3-1
CDR3aa: CASSHRTGGRYEQYF
CDR3nt: TGTGCCAGCAGCCACCGGACAGGAGGGCGCTACGAGCAGTACTTC

d_gene: TRBD1
j_gene: TRBJ2-3
abundance: -
v_gene: TRBV3-1
CDR3aa: CASSQVATGGGITDTQYF
CDR3nt: TGTGCCAGCAGCCAAGTAGCGACAGGGGGCGGAATCACAGATACGCAGTATTTT

d_gene: TRBD2
j_gene: TRBJ2-1
abundance: few
v_gene: TRBV15
CDR3aa: CATASQREPYNEQFF
CDR3nt: TGTGCCACCGCAAGTCAGCGGGAGCCCTACAATGAGCAGTTCTTC

d_gene: -
j_gene: TRBJ2-7
abundance: few
v_gene: TRBV6-5
CDR3aa: CASSRLESSYEQYF
CDR3nt: TGTGCCAGCAGTCGACTAGAGAGCTCCTACGAGCAGTACTTC

d_gene: -
j_gene: TRBJ2-1
abundance: few
v_gene: TRBV5-1
CDR3aa: CASSSQGGVGNEQFF
CDR3nt: TGCGCCAGCAGCTCACAGGGAGGAGTTGGTAATGAGCAGTTCTTC

d_gene: -
j_gene: TRBJ2-7
abundance: -
v_gene: TRBV12-3/TRBV12-4
CDR3aa: CASSLGNSYSGYEQYF
CDR3nt: TGTGCCAGCAGTTTAGGTAACAGCTATAGCGGCTACGAGCAGTACTTC

d_gene: TRBD2
j_gene: TRBJ2-1
abundance: -
v_gene: TRBV12-3/TRBV12-4
CDR3aa: CASRAGLAGAYNEQFF
CDR3nt: TGTGCCAGCAGGGCCGGACTAGCGGGGGCCTACAATGAGCAGTTCTTC

d_gene: -
j_gene: TRBJ1-2
abundance: -
v_gene: TRBV7-3
CDR3aa: CASSLPGSNGYTF
CDR3nt: TGTGCCAGCAGCTTACCCGGGAGTAATGGCTACACCTTC

d_gene: TRBD2
j_gene: TRBJ2-1
abundance: -
v_gene: TRBV20-1
CDR3aa: CSAREPSGRAYNEQFF
CDR3nt: TGCAGTGCTAGAGAACCGAGCGGGAGGGCCTACAATGAGCAGTTCTTC

d_gene: TRBD1
j_gene: TRBJ1-2
abundance: many
v_gene: TRBV5-1
CDR3aa: CASSATGQNYGYTF
CDR3nt: TGCGCCAGCAGCGCTACGGGACAGAACTATGGCTACACCTTC

d_gene: TRBD1
j_gene: TRBJ2-7
abundance: -
v_gene: TRBV7-8
CDR3aa: CASSPESGTASTKLDF
CDR3nt: TGTGCCAGCAGCCCAGAGTCGGGGACAGCGTCTACGAAGTTGGACTTC

d_gene: TRBD1
j_gene: TRBJ1-1
abundance: -
v_gene: TRBV6-6
CDR3aa: CASSSWDSPRGMNTEAFF
CDR3nt: TGTGCCAGCAGTTCCTGGGACAGCCCTAGGGGAATGAACACTGAAGCTTTCTTT

d_gene: TRBD1
j_gene: TRBJ1-1
abundance: -
v_gene: TRBV29-1
CDR3aa: CSVTRQGMDTEAFF
CDR3nt: TGCAGCGTGACGCGACAGGGGATGGACACTGAAGCTTTCTTT

d_gene: TRBD1
j_gene: TRBJ1-1
abundance: -
v_gene: TRBV20-1
CDR3aa: CSANRQGRRGAEAFF
CDR3nt: TGCAGTGCTAACAGACAGGGAAGGAGGGGCGCTGAAGCTTTCTTT

d_gene: TRBD2
j_gene: TRBJ2-7
abundance: few
v_gene: TRBV7-8
CDR3aa: CASVPWASGNHEQYF
CDR3nt: TGTGCCAGCGTGCCTTGGGCTAGCGGGAACCACGAGCAGTACTTC

d_gene: -
j_gene: TRBJ1-1
abundance: -
v_gene: TRBV12-3/TRBV12-4
CDR3aa: CASSLRGQGNTEAFF
CDR3nt: TGTGCCAGCAGTTTACGGGGGCAGGGGAACACTGAAGCTTTCTTT

d_gene: TRBD2
j_gene: TRBJ2-3
abundance: -
v_gene: TRBV5-1
CDR3aa: CASSLAPGTNGDTQYF
CDR3nt: TGCGCCAGCAGCTTGGCCCCCGGGACTAATGGAGATACGCAGTATTTT

d_gene: -
j_gene: TRBJ2-7
abundance: -
v_gene: TRBV11-2
CDR3aa: CASSFLGEGHGSYEQYF
CDR3nt: TGTGCCAGCAGCTTCCTGGGGGAGGGACACGGTTCCTACGAGCAGTACTTC

d_gene: -
j_gene: TRBJ2-5
abundance: -
v_gene: TRBV14
CDR3aa: CASSQGDFWKETQYF
CDR3nt: TGTGCCAGCAGCCAAGGGGACTTCTGGAAAGAGACCCAGTACTTC

d_gene: TRBD1
j_gene: TRBJ2-7
abundance: few
v_gene: TRBV10-3
CDR3aa: CAISGGTGYEQYF
CDR3nt: TGTGCCATCAGTGGCGGGACAGGCTACGAGCAGTACTTC

d_gene: TRBD1
j_gene: TRBJ1-2
abundance: -
v_gene: TRBV4-1
CDR3aa: CASSRPGGYGYTF
CDR3nt: TGCGCCAGCAGCCGCCCAGGGGGCTATGGCTACACCTTC

d_gene: -
j_gene: TRBJ2-5
abundance: few
v_gene: TRBV7-9
CDR3aa: CASSPQASGAETQYF
CDR3nt: TGTGCCAGCAGCCCTCAGGCCTCGGGGGCAGAGACCCAGTACTTC

d_gene: -
j_gene: TRBJ1-1
abundance: -
v_gene: TRBV29-1
CDR3aa: CSVGQRNTEAFF
CDR3nt: TGCAGCGTTGGGCAAAGGAACACTGAAGCTTTCTTT

d_gene: -
j_gene: TRBJ2-7
abundance: many
v_gene: TRBV12-3/TRBV12-4
CDR3aa: CASSFSGSYEQYF
CDR3nt: TGCGCCAGCAGCTTTTCGGGCTCCTACGAGCAGTACTTC

d_gene: -
j_gene: TRBJ2-3
abundance: few
v_gene: TRBV7-9
CDR3aa: CASEGGTDTQYF
CDR3nt: TGTGCCTCGGAAGGAGGCACAGATACGCAGTATTTT

d_gene: -
j_gene: TRBJ2-6
abundance: few
v_gene: TRBV7-2
CDR3aa: CASSSRDSGGGANVLTF
CDR3nt: TGTGCCAGCAGCTCCCGGGACTCCGGGGGTGGGGCCAACGTCCTGACTTTC

d_gene: -
j_gene: TRBJ1-2
abundance: -
v_gene: TRBV24-1
CDR3aa: CATSDLRSDGYTF
CDR3nt: TGTGCCACCAGTGATTTACGGTCCGATGGCTACACCTTC

d_gene: -
j_gene: TRBJ2-3
abundance: -
v_gene: TRBV5-6
CDR3aa: CASSLGQSQVGTSTDTQYF
CDR3nt: TGTGCCAGCAGCTTAGGCCAGTCCCAGGTCGGCACTAGCACAGATACGCAGTATTTT

d_gene: TRBD1
j_gene: TRBJ1-5
abundance: few
v_gene: TRBV5-6
CDR3aa: CASSFLTEGANQPQHF
CDR3nt: TGTGCCAGCAGCTTTCTGACGGAGGGGGCGAATCAGCCCCAGCATTTT

d_gene: TRBD1
j_gene: TRBJ2-7
abundance: many
v_gene: TRBV9
CDR3aa: CASSGDSYEQYF
CDR3nt: TGTGCCAGCAGCGGGGACAGCTACGAGCAGTACTTC

d_gene: -
j_gene: TRBJ2-2
abundance: -
v_gene: TRBV10-3
CDR3aa: CAIWAETGELFF
CDR3nt: TGTGCCATCTGGGCGGAGACCGGGGAGCTGTTTTTT

d_gene: -
j_gene: TRBJ1-4
abundance: few
v_gene: TRBV20-1
CDR3aa: CSASIRTNEKLFF
CDR3nt: TGCAGTGCTAGTATCCGAACTAATGAAAAACTGTTTTTT

d_gene: -
j_gene: TRBJ2-3
abundance: -
v_gene: TRBV10-3
CDR3aa: CAISADRGSTDTQYF
CDR3nt: TGTGCCATCAGTGCCGACAGAGGTAGCACAGATACGCAGTATTTT

d_gene: TRBD1
j_gene: TRBJ1-5
abundance: few
v_gene: TRBV20-1
CDR3aa: CSARAGQVSNQPQHF
CDR3nt: TGCAGTGCTAGGGCCGGACAGGTTAGCAATCAGCCCCAGCATTTT

d_gene: -
j_gene: TRBJ2-7
abundance: -
v_gene: TRBV6-2/TRBV6-3
CDR3aa: CASSQHRSDEQYF
CDR3nt: TGTGCCAGCAGTCAACACCGATCCGACGAGCAGTACTTC

d_gene: -
j_gene: TRBJ2-1
abundance: -
v_gene: TRBV4-1
CDR3aa: CASSQDWRLNEQFF
CDR3nt: TGCGCCAGCAGCCAAGATTGGCGACTCAATGAGCAGTTCTTC

d_gene: -
j_gene: TRBJ1-2
abundance: -
v_gene: TRBV5-1
CDR3aa: CASSPKTSYGYTF
CDR3nt: TGCGCCAGCAGCCCGAAGACATCCTATGGCTACACCTTC

d_gene: -
j_gene: TRBJ1-4
abundance: few
v_gene: TRBV9
CDR3aa: CASSVGAVRYNEKLFF
CDR3nt: TGTGCCAGCAGCGTAGGGGCAGTAAGATATAATGAAAAACTGTTTTTT

d_gene: -
j_gene: TRBJ2-1
abundance: -
v_gene: TRBV7-2
CDR3aa: CASSRGVLGVAEQFF
CDR3nt: TGTGCCAGCAGCAGGGGGGTATTGGGGGTGGCAGAGCAGTTCTTC

d_gene: TRBD1
j_gene: TRBJ1-1
abundance: few
v_gene: TRBV6-5
CDR3aa: CASSYRRRQGGENTEAFF
CDR3nt: TGTGCCAGCAGTTACCGCCGAAGACAGGGGGGGGAGAACACTGAAGCTTTCTTT

d_gene: -
j_gene: TRBJ2-7
abundance: -
v_gene: TRBV4-3
CDR3aa: CASSQDLSPPYEQYF
CDR3nt: TGCGCCAGCAGCCAAGATCTGAGCCCACCCTACGAGCAGTACTTC

d_gene: -
j_gene: TRBJ2-5
abundance: few
v_gene: TRBV11-1
CDR3aa: CASSARMGRGGETQYF
CDR3nt: TGTGCCAGCAGCGCACGAATGGGGAGAGGCGGAGAGACCCAGTACTTC

d_gene: TRBD1
j_gene: TRBJ2-2
abundance: -
v_gene: TRBV18
CDR3aa: CASSPRQGAIDTGELFF
CDR3nt: TGTGCCAGCTCACCGCGACAGGGGGCAATCGACACCGGGGAGCTGTTTTTT

d_gene: -
j_gene: TRBJ1-3
abundance: -
v_gene: TRBV7-2
CDR3aa: CASSHDSNGNTIYF
CDR3nt: TGTGCCAGCAGCCATGACAGTAATGGAAACACCATATATTTT

d_gene: TRBD1
j_gene: TRBJ2-5
abundance: few
v_gene: TRBV5-1
CDR3aa: CASSQTGYPQETQYF
CDR3nt: TGCGCCAGCAGCCAGACAGGGTACCCTCAAGAGACCCAGTACTTC

d_gene: TRBD1
j_gene: TRBJ2-7
abundance: -
v_gene: TRBV12-3/TRBV12-4
CDR3aa: CASRRTGGFPEQYF
CDR3nt: TGTGCCAGCAGACGGACAGGGGGATTCCCCGAGCAGTACTTC

d_gene: -
j_gene: TRBJ2-1
abundance: -
v_gene: TRBV15
CDR3aa: CATSREGLASNEQFF
CDR3nt: TGTGCCACCAGCAGAGAGGGTCTAGCGTCCAATGAGCAGTTCTTC

d_gene: -
j_gene: TRBJ2-7
abundance: few
v_gene: TRBV15
CDR3aa: CATSRAIDTGYEQYF
CDR3nt: TGTGCCACCAGCAGAGCCATAGATACAGGGTACGAGCAGTACTTC

d_gene: TRBD2
j_gene: TRBJ2-2
abundance: -
v_gene: TRBV24-1
CDR3aa: CATSDPALLAGGTTGELFF
CDR3nt: TGTGCCACCAGTGATCCAGCCCTACTAGCGGGGGGGACCACCGGGGAGCTGTTTTTT

d_gene: TRBD2
j_gene: TRBJ2-1
abundance: -
v_gene: TRBV4-2
CDR3aa: CASSQGHSGSSINEQFF
CDR3nt: TGTGCCAGCAGCCAGGGACATAGCGGGAGTAGTATAAATGAGCAGTTCTTC